This T cell receptor (beta chain) was observed in a study of long-term antiretroviral therapy in people with HIV (dated by TCRdb to the early 2020s). Study-wide context: Collection of the earliest samples took place about a decade ahead of the 2015 WHO recommendation for immediate ART, at a time when ART was typically delayed until CD4 counts fell. Whether ART initiation and durable HIV suppression were associated with changes in peripheral blood TRB repertoire composition and diversity was tested in a retrospective serial study. From 30 adults with confirmed HIV infection, the cohort provided 150 to 200 cryopreserved PBMC samples, gathered serially across a mean of around six years (range 1-12). Of the 30 participants with HIV, roughly twelve were female. No cross-contamination during QIAcube processing was shown when test extractions of a monoclonal T-cell line were performed alongside about 30 polyclonal samples.

Via the germline V gene, CDR1 is SNHLY and CDR2 FYNNEI. Reading from cysteine to phenylalanine, the CDR3 counts 13 amino acids. Only the CDR3 DNA is retained, 39 bases long and in frame from the first base. V trim: 4 bases; J trim: 2 bases; unmatched bases: 0. Study-level results and caveats: Limited PBMC availability meant only the TCR beta chain was sequenced, without alpha chain pairing. The repertoire was dominated across all time points by expanded TRB clones identified before ART initiation, although this dominance was seen to fluctuate and to decrease in many PLHIV after ART. Because pre-ART samples had limited cell numbers, unsorted PBMC were profiled rather than sorted CD4+ and CD8+ T cells. HIV repertoires had narrower CDR3 length ranges than controls, and the network structure suggested an antigen-experienced repertoire that shifted only slightly toward naive after ART. No data were available on ART adherence, viral resistance or therapy changes, limiting inferences about post-ART repertoire changes. ART initiation was associated with a significant increase in TRB diversity, but diversity stayed significantly below transplant donor controls even after long-term ART. The samples span the years 2004 to 2017, and the ART regimens used may be less effective than current regimens.

Participants were included only if at least one PBMC sample before ART initiation and at least two post-ART samples were available. Treatment was received in the United States of America by all participants with HIV. Cryopreserved samples of about 0.95-10 million PBMC were thawed and washed before DNA extraction. At the time of the earliest PBMC sample, participants with HIV were aged between about 20 and 55 years. PBMC samples were contributed by each participant from 1-4 timepoints before ART initiation and 2-8 timepoints after ART initiation, with a median of 7 samples. Serial HIV viral load, CD4+ T-cell count, ART history and demographic data were obtained for every participant. Genomic DNA was extracted from unsorted PBMC with a Qiagen kit on a QIAcube, with processing performed in batches of 12 samples. The immunoSEQ hsTCRB v3.0 assay was used at survey level resolution to sequence the TRB variable region. A depth of 40,000-50,000 T-cell genomes per sample was targeted for TRB sequencing. An Illumina MiSeq with a v3 150-cycle kit was used to sequence the pooled TRB libraries. The authors' pipeline ran thus. Repertoire analysis was performed in R inside a reproducible Nextflow workflow that covered QC, data transformation and analysis. LymphoSeq2, an R package for exploring AIRR-Seq data, was used to implement custom analyses. Four samples that yielded fewer than 5000 total TRB sequences were excluded, so that fewer than 250 HIV repertoires were analyzed. Of the roughly 190 retained HIV repertoires, about 61 were collected before and roughly 130 after ART initiation. Repertoires were downsampled to 5000 TRB nucleotide sequences, with summary statistics averaged over 100 downsampling iterations. The analysis kept only TRB sequences whose CDR3 regions were at least seven amino acids long. Diversity was assessed using a clonality score derived from Shannon entropy and using the Gini coefficient. In the repertoire networks, any two of the top 5000 CDR3 amino acid sequences were linked whenever the two sequences differed by an edit distance of one. For TRB CDR3 amino acid sequences, GLIPH2 was used to predict antigen specificity groups and MHC restriction. To flag known associations with CMV, EBV, HIV or tissue antigens, CDR3 amino acid sequences were compared against VDJdb and McPAS-TCR. Pre-ART, post-ART and control groups were compared with Wilcoxon signed-rank tests and Holm-Bonferroni correction. TCRdb mirrors the immuneACCESS table, restricted to in-frame sequences. Some clones are absent from its copies; in checked studies, under half trace to an unresolved V gene, and the reason for the others is unknown. V and J calls and clone size are given by that table; D and trimming were obtained from the DNA. This sample comprises under 30,000 clones, about 86% of them detected only once. Roughly 5% of the sample belongs to the ten largest clones.

To note about this clone: Its antigen remains unidentified. Nothing much larger sits one base from this clone, and base qualities are not available.

The rearranged chain carries TRBV2 and TRBJ1-2; the central 8 bases match TRBD1. Sequenced here: unsorted PBMCs, sampled 0.7 years before starting antiretroviral therapy. This clonotype originated in a man aged 30 to 45 with HIV. The CDR3 region: CASSGQGNYGYTF. The DNA is as follows: TGTGCCAGCAGTGGACAGGGGAACTATGGCTACACCTTC.